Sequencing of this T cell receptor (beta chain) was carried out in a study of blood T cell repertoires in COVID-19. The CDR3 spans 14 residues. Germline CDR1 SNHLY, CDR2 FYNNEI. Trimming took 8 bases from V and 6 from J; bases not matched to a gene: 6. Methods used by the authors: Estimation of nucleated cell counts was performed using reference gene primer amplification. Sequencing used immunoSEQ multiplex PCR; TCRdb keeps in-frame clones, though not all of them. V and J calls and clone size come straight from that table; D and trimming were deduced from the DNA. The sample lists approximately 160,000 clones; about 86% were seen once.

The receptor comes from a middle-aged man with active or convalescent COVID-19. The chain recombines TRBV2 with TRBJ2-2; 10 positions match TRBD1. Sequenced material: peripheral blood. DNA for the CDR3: TGTGCCAGCCTAAGAGACAGGGGGCCCGGGGAGCTGTTTTTT. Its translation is CASLRDRGPGELFF.